This T cell receptor beta chain was sequenced during a study of blood T cells in healthy people across ages. Overall study results and limits: There was no known CMV status for donors, so expanded clonotype changes were possibly confounded. Comparison with aged donors showed that long-lived donors had more naive CD4+ cells and higher diversity.

The authors ran a second PCR of about 6 to 11 cycles using a sample-barcoded 5' primer and a J-beta primer mix. From each sample, at least 2.5 million paired-end reads containing CDR3 were obtained. TCRdb re-analysed the 5' RACE reads in MiXCR, keeping a single row per CDR3 protein. The data contain under 2 million distinct CDR3 sequences, about 31% of them singletons. A note on this clonotype: Antigen: not known.

Germline V gene sequence: CDR1 DFQATT, CDR2 SNEGSKA (reference sequence). The V end was cut by 3 bases, the J end by 2 bases, with 7 bases between. The CDR3 spans 13 residues. The sample comprised blood. The source of this sequence is a woman aged 25 to 39 in good health. The J gene is TRBJ1-4, the V gene TRBV20-1; unclear D gene. The CDR3 coding sequence is TGCAGTGCTAGTCGGCAGACTAATGAAAAACTGTTTTTT. Protein: CSASRQTNEKLFF.